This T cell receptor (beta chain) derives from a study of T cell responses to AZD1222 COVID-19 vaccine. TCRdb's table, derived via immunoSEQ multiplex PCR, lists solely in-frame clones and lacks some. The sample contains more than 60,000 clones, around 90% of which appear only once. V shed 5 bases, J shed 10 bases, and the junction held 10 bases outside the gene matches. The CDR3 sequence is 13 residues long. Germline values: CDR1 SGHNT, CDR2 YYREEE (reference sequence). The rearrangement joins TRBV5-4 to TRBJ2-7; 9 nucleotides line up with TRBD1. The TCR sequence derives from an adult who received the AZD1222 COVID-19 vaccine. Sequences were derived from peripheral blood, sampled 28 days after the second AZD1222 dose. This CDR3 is CASSQPGQGQQYF. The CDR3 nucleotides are TGTGCCAGCAGTCAACCGGGACAGGGTCAACAGTACTTC.